This T cell receptor beta chain was obtained from a study of CD8 T cells in ankylosing spondylitis. Regarding the study as a whole: Significant enrichment of disease-linked clones was reportedly seen in matched ankylosing spondylitis synovial fluid. Some of the motif variants had earlier been found in reactive arthritis patients' fluid and blood. The study identified a TCR beta motif of several highly homologous variants that appeared characteristic of ankylosing spondylitis blood.

The sample holds many counts of this clonotype. What it binds is not known. The limits of the CDR3 on the DNA are not certain, so only TCRdb's listed CDR3 is given. One entry per CDR3 protein, called by TCRdb with MiXCR from the 5' RACE reads. The repertoire consists of 100,000 to 150,000 distinct CDR3 sequences, with over 7% occurring once and the leading ten covering 2.5% to 3.5%. Germline-derived CDR1 and CDR2 are LGHNA and YSLEER. The CDR3 is 17 residues long, counting both termini. The rearrangement joins TRBV4-3 to TRBJ1-3; the listed D gene, TRBD1, was not tested against the DNA. The material sequenced was blood, either unsorted or a sorted T cell fraction (not recorded which). The receptor was derived from a male donor with ankylosing spondylitis or in good health (not recorded which). The CDR3 loop reads CASSQGVGSTSGNTIYF.